One and the same sample provided the 18 T cell receptor beta chains below, sequenced in a study of T cell responses to AZD1222 COVID-19 vaccine. Generated by immunoSEQ multiplex PCR, the TCRdb table keeps only in-frame clones and is missing some. The table includes roughly 110,000 clones, about 91% detected once. Sequences were derived from peripheral blood, sampled 28 days after the second AZD1222 dose. These receptors were taken from an adult who received the AZD1222 COVID-19 vaccine.

This chain joins TRBV5-1 and TRBJ1-1; possible D gene TRBD1, 6 bases. Germline-derived CDR1 and CDR2 are SGHRS and YFSETQ. There are 13 residues in the CDR3. V was clipped by 0 bases and J by 3 bases, with 6 bases between them. The CDR3 bases are TGCGCCAGCAGCTTGGCAGGGGACACTGAAGCTTTCTTT. Protein: CASSLAGDTEAFF.

This clone was recorded a few times. The DNA of the CDR3 is TGTGCCAGCAGTCAACCCCGGGACCCTTCCTCTGGCTACACCTTC. Its protein is CASSQPRDPSSGYTF. The rearrangement joins TRBV28 to TRBJ1-2, with a possible D match to TRBD1 (5 bases). CDR1 and CDR2 from the germline V gene are MDHEN and SYDVKM. The V end was cut by 5 bases, the J end by 7 bases, with 20 bases between. The CDR3 runs to 15 residues.

The chain's CDR3 is CASSLAGISYEQYF. As DNA, the CDR3 is TGTGCCAGCAGCTTAGCAGGCATCTCCTACGAGCAGTACTTC. This sequence joins TRBV7-2 and TRBJ2-7; D unclear. Trimming stripped 0 bases from V and 0 bases from J, with 6 bases between. The CDR3 spans 14 residues. Germline CDR1 reads SGHTA; CDR2 reads FQGNSA.

Concerning this clone itself: Different DNA sequences within this sample yield the same CDR3. This chain uses TRBV27 with TRBJ2-2; the D call may be TRBD1 or TRBD2 (5 bases each). The CDR3 loop spans 14 amino acids. CDR1 and CDR2 from the germline V gene are MNHEY and SMNVEV (reference sequence). Trimming removed 6 bases at V and 0 bases at J, with 8 bases between. CDR3 sequence reads: CASRGTANTGELFF. CDR3 nucleotides: TGTGCCAGCAGAGGGACGGCGAACACCGGGGAGCTGTTTTTT.

This chain links TRBV6-2 or TRBV6-3 with TRBJ1-4; D not resolved. From germline, CDR1 is MNHEY and CDR2 SVGEGT. This CDR3 spans 14 amino acids. Trimming cost V 6 bases and J 2 bases, with 10 bases left between them. The CDR3 is CASSRTRTNEKLFF. Here the CDR3 DNA reads TGTGCCAGCAGCCGAACACGGACTAATGAAAAACTGTTTTTT.

The chain combines TRBV15 with TRBJ2-5, with D possibly TRBD1 on 5 matching bases. Between the trimmed V and J ends, which lost 0 bases and 5 bases, there was a span of 13 bases. The CDR3 consists of 15 residues. Germline loops: CDR1 LNHNV, CDR2 YYDKDF (reference sequence). The CDR3 sequence is CATSRDVDSEETQYF. The DNA for the CDR3 is TGTGCCACCAGCAGAGATGTAGACAGTGAGGAGACCCAGTACTTC.

The chain recombines TRBV4-3 with TRBJ2-5; no reliable D call. V lost 0 bases and J lost 5, with 13 bases in between. Germline V gene lookup returns CDR1 LGHNA and CDR2 YSLEER. The CDR3 has 15 residues. CDR3 in amino acids: CASSQELSVSETQYF. For the CDR3, the DNA is TGCGCCAGCAGCCAAGAACTTTCAGTCTCGGAGACCCAGTACTTC.

The chain carries TRBV7-8 and TRBJ2-3, with a tentative D call TRBD1 (5 bases). Trimming took off 5 bases at V and 4 bases at J, with 16 bases between the two ends. Germline V gene data show CDR1 as SGHVS and CDR2 as FQNEAQ. This CDR3 is built from 15 residues. CDR3 loop: CASSTDQGGADTQYF. DNA of the CDR3: TGTGCCAGCAGCACCGATCAGGGCGGTGCAGATACGCAGTATTTT. The full variable domain, with the rest looked up from reference TRBV7-8 and TRBJ2-3, is GAGVSQSPRYKVAKRGQDVALRCDPISGHVSLFWYQQALGQGPEFLTYFQNEAQLDKSGLPSDRFFAERPEGSVSTLKIQRTQQEDSAVYLCASSTDQGGADTQYFGPGTRLTVL.

Worth noting for this clone: Different DNA sequences within this sample yield the same CDR3. V and J are TRBV18 and TRBJ1-2, with D possibly TRBD1 on 5 matching bases. CDR1 and CDR2 from the germline V gene are KGHSH and LQKENI. The CDR3 runs 13 residues. Trimming took off 2 bases at V and 3 bases at J, with 7 bases between the two ends. The CDR3 loop reads CASSPDRDYGYTF. CDR3 nucleotide sequence: TGTGCCAGCTCACCAGACAGAGACTATGGCTACACCTTC.

The chain employs TRBV7-6 and TRBJ2-2; D tentatively fits TRBD1 or TRBD2 (5 bases each). In germline, CDR1 is SGHVS, CDR2 FNYEAQ. This CDR3 contains 16 residues. Between the trimmed V and J ends, which lost 5 bases and 1 base, there was a span of 14 bases. CDR3 in DNA: TGTGCCAGCAGCCCGAGGGGCGACTTGAACACCGGGGAGCTGTTTTTT. Residues: CASSPRGDLNTGELFF.

This chain links TRBV5-4 with TRBJ2-3, with D possibly being TRBD1 (6 bases). This CDR3 comprises 16 residues. Trimming took off 4 bases at V and 2 bases at J, with 17 bases between the two ends. Germline CDR1 SGHNT, CDR2 YYREEE (reference sequence). CDR3 coding DNA: TGTGCCAGCAGCCCGGGTGGGGGCTGGTCCACAGATACGCAGTATTTT. Protein sequence: CASSPGGGWSTDTQYF.

This chain links TRBV4-3 with TRBJ2-6; D remains ambiguous. Germline loops: CDR1 LGHNA, CDR2 YSLEER. V dropped 2 bases and J dropped 1 base, with 6 bases sitting between them. This CDR3 spans 15 amino acids. The CDR3 DNA reads as TGCGCCAGCAGCCAAACCCCGTCTGGGGCCAACGTCCTGACTTTC. It specifies CASSQTPSGANVLTF.

The chain carries TRBV4-2 and TRBJ1-2; D is undetermined. The CDR3 has 15 residues. The ends were cut back, 2 bases at V and 0 bases at J, with 10 bases in the middle. Germline loops: CDR1 LGHNA, CDR2 YNFKEQ. The CDR3 bases are TGTGCCAGCAGCCAATCAGGCTATCCTAACTATGGCTACACCTTC. The encoded protein is CASSQSGYPNYGYTF.

This rearrangement joins TRBV2 to TRBJ2-6, with 7 bases lining up with TRBD1. The J segment lost 1 base and the V segment lost 7 bases, leaving 10 bases of the junction unmatched. The CDR3 has 17 residues. Germline values: CDR1 SNHLY, CDR2 FYNNEI. The CDR3 spells CASTRDRAFSGANVLTF. In DNA form, the CDR3 reads TGTGCCAGCACCCGGGACAGAGCCTTTTCTGGGGCCAACGTCCTGACTTTC.

CDR3 region: CASSELGQGLETQYF. CDR3 in DNA: TGTGCCAGCAGTGAACTAGGACAGGGTTTAGAGACCCAGTACTTC. The chain employs TRBV28 and TRBJ2-5, with 8 bases fitting TRBD1. With V trimmed by 5 bases and J by 4 bases, 9 bases remained unmatched. Germline CDR1 is MDHEN and CDR2 is SYDVKM. This CDR3 spans 15 amino acids.

The chain is built from TRBV11-3 and TRBJ2-7; 7 positions match TRBD1. Trimming took 4 bases from V and 1 from J; bases not matched to a gene: 4. The CDR3 contains 14 residues. CDR1 is SGHNT, CDR2 YENEEA, per germline. The CDR3 DNA reads as TGTGCCAGCAGCTCGGGACAGAAATCCTACGAGCAGTACTTC. Its translation: CASSSGQKSYEQYF.

The chain has TRBV19 and TRBJ1-2, with D unclear. Germline V gives CDR1 LNHDA, CDR2 SQIVND (reference sequence). The germline V and J ends were trimmed by 5 bases and 4 bases, with 5 bases remaining between them. The CDR3 spans 11 residues. The CDR3 protein is CASSPSYGYTF. The DNA of the CDR3 is TGTGCCAGTAGTCCCAGCTATGGCTACACCTTC. Supplemented by reference TRBV19 and TRBJ1-2, the full variable domain reads DGGITQSPKYLFRKEGQNVTLSCEQNLNHDAMYWYRQDPGQGLRLIYYSQIVNDFQKGDIAEGYSVSREKKESFPLTVTSAQKNPTAFYLCASSPSYGYTFGSGTRLTVV.

This rearrangement joins TRBV9 to TRBJ1-1, with a weak D call TRBD1 (6 bases). The CDR3 has 13 residues. CDR1 SGDLS and CDR2 YYNGEE come from the germline V gene. Trimming left V 2 bases short and J 8 bases short, with 13 bases between. The CDR3 sequence is CASSVSGTPEAFF. The CDR3 bases are TGTGCCAGCAGCGTCTCCGGGACACCAGAAGCTTTCTTT.